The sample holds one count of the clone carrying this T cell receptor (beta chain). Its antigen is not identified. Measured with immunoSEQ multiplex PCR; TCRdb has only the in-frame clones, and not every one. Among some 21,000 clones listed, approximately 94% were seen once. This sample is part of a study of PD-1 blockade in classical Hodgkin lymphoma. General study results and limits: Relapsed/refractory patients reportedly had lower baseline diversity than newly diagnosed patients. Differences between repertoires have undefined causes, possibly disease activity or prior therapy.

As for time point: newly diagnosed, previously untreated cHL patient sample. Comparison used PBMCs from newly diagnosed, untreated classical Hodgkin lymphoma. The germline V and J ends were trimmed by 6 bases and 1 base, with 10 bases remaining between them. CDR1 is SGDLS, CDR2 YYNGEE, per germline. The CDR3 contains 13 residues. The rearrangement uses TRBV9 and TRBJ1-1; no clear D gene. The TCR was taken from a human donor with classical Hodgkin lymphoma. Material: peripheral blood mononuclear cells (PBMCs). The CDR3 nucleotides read TGTGCCAGCACGGAGGGCGGGAACACTGAAGCTTTCTTT. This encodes CASTEGGNTEAFF.